This paragraph covers one TCR beta chain sequence. The sample belongs to a study of blood T cell repertoires in COVID-19. CDR1 is SGHRS and CDR2 is YFSETQ in the germline V gene. The CDR3 is 13 residues long. V shed 4 bases and J shed 2 bases, with 10 bases lying between them. Profiling relied on immunoSEQ multiplex PCR, and the TCRdb table lists in-frame clones only, not all of them. The sample shows about 100,000 clones, about 77% of them seen only once. The receptor's source is a woman aged 65 to 85 with acute or convalescent COVID-19. The V call is TRBV5-1, the J call TRBJ2-7, with D perhaps matching TRBD2 (5 bases). Sequencing used peripheral blood. The CDR3 protein is CASSPDSTYEQYV. The CDR3 nucleotides read TGCGCCAGCAGCCCGGACTCTACCTACGAGCAGTACGTC.